This TCR beta chain was profiled in a study of T cell repertoires in cytomegalovirus infection (dated by TCRdb to the late 2010s). Some background on the complete study: Donor HLA type was relevant to the analysis, because carriage of CMV infection together with the matching HLA type was indicated by public TCR beta signatures.

What the authors observed across the whole study: Cumulative frequency of public TCR beta family members discriminated carriers of CMV infection plus the relevant HLA type in this cohort and an independent roughly 320-donor cohort. The ex vivo response was dominated by HLA-C-restricted CMV-specific TCR beta clonotypes, which also provided the single most frequent clonotype in two of eight donors.

As to this clonotype: Its antigen specificity is not known. One base away there is no much larger clone; base qualities are not given.

The instrument was an Illumina HiSeq 1500. Through fastp at Q25 and MiXCR, TCRdb rebuilt clones from the public reads, retaining in-frame beta chains. When rows share a CDR3 protein, they turn into one entry using the most common DNA and genes. In this sample the table shows about 680,000 distinct CDR3 sequences, less than 25% of which occur a single time. Of the sample, roughly 8% is held by the ten largest clones. Looking up the germline V gene yields CDR1 MNHEY and CDR2 SVGAGI. The V and J ends are trimmed by 0 bases and 4 bases, leaving 7 bases between them. From cysteine to phenylalanine, the CDR3 is 14 amino acids long. The CDR3 DNA has 42 bases and is translated from base 1.

The V and J segments used are TRBV6-5 and TRBJ2-1; the D gene identity is not certain. This sequence originates from a human donor in good health (CMV status not recorded). Some clones in this sample may be carry-over from other donors' samples. The sequencing input was CD8+ T cells from PBMCs. The nucleotide sequence is given as TGTGCCAGCAGTTACTCCCCAGAGTACAATGAGCAGTTCTTC. Its product reads: CASSYSPEYNEQFF.